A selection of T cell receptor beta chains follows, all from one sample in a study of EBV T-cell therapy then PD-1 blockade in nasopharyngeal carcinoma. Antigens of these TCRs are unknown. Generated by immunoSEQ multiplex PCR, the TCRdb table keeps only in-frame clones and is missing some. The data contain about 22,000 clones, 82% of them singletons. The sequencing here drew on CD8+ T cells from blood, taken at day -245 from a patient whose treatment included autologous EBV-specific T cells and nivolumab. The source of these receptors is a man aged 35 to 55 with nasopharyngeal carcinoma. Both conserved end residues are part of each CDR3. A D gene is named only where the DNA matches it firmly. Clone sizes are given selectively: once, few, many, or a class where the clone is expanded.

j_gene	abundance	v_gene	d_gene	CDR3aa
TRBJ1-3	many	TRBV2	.	CASSVILGTSGNTIYF
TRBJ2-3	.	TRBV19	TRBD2	CASSIWSGGAADTQYF
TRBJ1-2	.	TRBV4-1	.	CASSQESRYGYTF
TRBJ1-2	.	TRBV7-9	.	CASSFGDGYTF
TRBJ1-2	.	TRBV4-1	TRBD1	CASSPGQNYGYTF
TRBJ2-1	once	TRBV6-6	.	CASSPDRLNEQFF
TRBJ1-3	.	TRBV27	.	CASSLGSALGNTIYF
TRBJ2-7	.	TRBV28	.	CASSRGQTEPLYEQYF
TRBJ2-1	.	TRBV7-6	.	CASSLVLLGHEQFF
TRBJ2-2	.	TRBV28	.	CASSLYLVGGPIGELFF
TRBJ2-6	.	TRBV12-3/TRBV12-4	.	CAAGEAGANVLTF
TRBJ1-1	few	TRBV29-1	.	CSVASVGTEAFF
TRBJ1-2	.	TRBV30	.	CAWSAAGRNYGYTF
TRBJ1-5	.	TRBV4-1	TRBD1	CASSPIDRGIYQPQHF
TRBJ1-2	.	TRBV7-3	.	CASSPGDRANYGYTF
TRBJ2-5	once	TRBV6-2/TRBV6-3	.	CASSRLESETQYF